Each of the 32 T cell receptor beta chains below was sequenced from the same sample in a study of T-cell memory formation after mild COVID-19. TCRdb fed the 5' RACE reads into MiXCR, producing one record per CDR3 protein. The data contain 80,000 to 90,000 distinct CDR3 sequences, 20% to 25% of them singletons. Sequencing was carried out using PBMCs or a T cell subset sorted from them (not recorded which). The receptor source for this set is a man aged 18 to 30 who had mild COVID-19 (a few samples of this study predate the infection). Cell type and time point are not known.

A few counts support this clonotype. CDR3: CASSQRTGNGYTF. As DNA, the CDR3 is TGTGCCAGCAGCCAGAGGACAGGGAATGGCTACACCTTC. This chain uses TRBV14 with TRBJ1-2, with 8 bases identical to TRBD1. The V gene's germline CDR1 is SGHDN and CDR2 FVKESK. This CDR3 region has 13 residues. The V segment lost 3 bases and the J segment 6 bases; nucleotides outside the gene matches: 3. Together with reference TRBV14 and TRBJ1-2, the CDR3 gives the full variable domain: EAGVTQFPSHSVIEKGQTVTLRCDPISGHDNLYWYRRVMGKEIKFLLHFVKESKQDESGMPNNRFLAERTGGTYSTLKVQPAELEDSGVYFCASSQRTGNGYTFGSGTRLTVV.

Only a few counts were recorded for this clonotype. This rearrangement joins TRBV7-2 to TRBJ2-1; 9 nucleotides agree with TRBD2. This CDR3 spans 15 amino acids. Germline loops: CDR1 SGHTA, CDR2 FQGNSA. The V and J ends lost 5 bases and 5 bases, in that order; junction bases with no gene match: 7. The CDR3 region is CASSPQRGENNEQFF. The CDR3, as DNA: TGTGCCAGCAGCCCCCAGCGGGGGGAAAACAATGAGCAGTTCTTC.

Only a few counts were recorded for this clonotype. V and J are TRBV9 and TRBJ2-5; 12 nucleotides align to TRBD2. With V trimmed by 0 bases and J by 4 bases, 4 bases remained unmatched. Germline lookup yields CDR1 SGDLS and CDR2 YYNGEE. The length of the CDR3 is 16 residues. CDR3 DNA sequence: TGTGCCAGCAGCGTAGAGGCTAGCGGGGGGGGAGAGACCCAGTACTTC. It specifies CASSVEASGGGETQYF.

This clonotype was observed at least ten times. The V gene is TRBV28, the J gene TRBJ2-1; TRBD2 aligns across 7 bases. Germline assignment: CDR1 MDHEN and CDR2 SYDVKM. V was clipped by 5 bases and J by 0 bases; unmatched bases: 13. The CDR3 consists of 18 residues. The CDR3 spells CASSASVGGYSSYNEQFF. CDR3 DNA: TGTGCCAGCAGTGCCTCCGTGGGGGGGTATAGCTCCTACAATGAGCAGTTCTTC.

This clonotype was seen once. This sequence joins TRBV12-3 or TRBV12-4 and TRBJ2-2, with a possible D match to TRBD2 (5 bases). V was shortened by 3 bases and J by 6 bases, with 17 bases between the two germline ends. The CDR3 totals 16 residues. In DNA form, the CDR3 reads TGTGCCAGCAGTTTTTACCCCCATCGGAGGTCCGGGGAGCTGTTTTTT. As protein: CASSFYPHRRSGELFF.

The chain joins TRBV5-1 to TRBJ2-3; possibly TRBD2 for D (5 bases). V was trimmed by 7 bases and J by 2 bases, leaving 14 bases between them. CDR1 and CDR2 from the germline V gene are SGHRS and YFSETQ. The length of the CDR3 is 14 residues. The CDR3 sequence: CASGERRNTDTQYF. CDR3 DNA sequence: TGCGCCAGCGGTGAACGGAGGAACACAGATACGCAGTATTTT.

The chain's CDR3 is CASSQGYINEQFF. The CDR3 bases are TGCGCCAGCAGCCAAGGTTACATAAATGAGCAGTTCTTC. V gene TRBV4-3 combines with J gene TRBJ2-1, with unresolved D. Trimming stripped 1 base from V and 7 bases from J, with 8 bases between. The CDR3 length is 13 residues. CDR1 and CDR2 from the germline V gene are LGHNA and YSLEER.

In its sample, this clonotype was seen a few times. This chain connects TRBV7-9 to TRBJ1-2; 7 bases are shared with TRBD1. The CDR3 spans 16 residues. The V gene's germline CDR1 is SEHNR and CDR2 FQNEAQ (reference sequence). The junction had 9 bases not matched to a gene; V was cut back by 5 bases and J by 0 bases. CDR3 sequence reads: CASSTGTDPANYGYTF. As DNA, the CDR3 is TGTGCCAGCAGCACCGGGACAGACCCAGCTAACTATGGCTACACCTTC.

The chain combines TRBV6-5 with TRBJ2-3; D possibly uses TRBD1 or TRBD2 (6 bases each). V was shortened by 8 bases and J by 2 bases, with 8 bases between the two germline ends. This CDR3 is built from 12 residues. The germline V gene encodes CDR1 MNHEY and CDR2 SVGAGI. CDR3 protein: CASGGHTDTQYF. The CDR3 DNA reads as TGTGCCAGCGGGGGGCACACAGATACGCAGTATTTT.

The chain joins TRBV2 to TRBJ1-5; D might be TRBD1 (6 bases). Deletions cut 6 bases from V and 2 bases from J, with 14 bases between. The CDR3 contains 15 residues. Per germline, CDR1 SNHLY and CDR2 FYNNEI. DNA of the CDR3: TGTGCCAGCAGGATCCGGGACATGGGCAATCAGCCCCAGCATTTT. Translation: CASRIRDMGNQPQHF.

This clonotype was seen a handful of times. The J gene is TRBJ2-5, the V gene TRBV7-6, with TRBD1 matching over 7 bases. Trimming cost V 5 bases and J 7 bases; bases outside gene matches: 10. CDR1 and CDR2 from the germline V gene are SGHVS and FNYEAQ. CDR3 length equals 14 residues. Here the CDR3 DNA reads TGTGCCAGCAGCCCGAGACAGGGCCTCGGGACCCAGTACTTC. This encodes CASSPRQGLGTQYF.

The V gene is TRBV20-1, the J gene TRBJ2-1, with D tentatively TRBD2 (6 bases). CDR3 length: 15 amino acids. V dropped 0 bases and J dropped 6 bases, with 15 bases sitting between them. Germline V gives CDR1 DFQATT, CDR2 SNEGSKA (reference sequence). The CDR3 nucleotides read TGCAGTGCTAGAGACGGACCCGGGACTTCCAATGAGCAGTTCTTC. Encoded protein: CSARDGPGTSNEQFF.

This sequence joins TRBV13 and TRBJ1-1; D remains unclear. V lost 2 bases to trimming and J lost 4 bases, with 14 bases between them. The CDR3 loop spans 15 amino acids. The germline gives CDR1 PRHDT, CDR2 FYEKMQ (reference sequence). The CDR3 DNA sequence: TGTGCCAGCAGCTTATCTGGCCCGGGGTCCACTGAAGCTTTCTTT. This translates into CASSLSGPGSTEAFF. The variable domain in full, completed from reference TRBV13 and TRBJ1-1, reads AAGVIQSPRHLIKEKRETATLKCYPIPRHDTVYWYQQGPGQDPQFLISFYEKMQSDKGSIPDRFSAQQFSDYHSELNMSSLELGDSALYFCASSLSGPGSTEAFFGQGTRLTVV.

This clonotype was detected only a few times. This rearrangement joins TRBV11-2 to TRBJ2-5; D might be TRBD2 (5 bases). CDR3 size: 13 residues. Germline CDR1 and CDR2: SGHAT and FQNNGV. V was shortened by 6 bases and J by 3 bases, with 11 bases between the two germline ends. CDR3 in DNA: TGTGCCAGCAGACTATTCGGGGAAGAGACCCAGTACTTC. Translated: CASRLFGEETQYF. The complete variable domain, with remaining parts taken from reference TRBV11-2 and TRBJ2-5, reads EAGVAQSPRYKIIEKRQSVAFWCNPISGHATLYWYQQILGQGPKLLIQFQNNGVVDDSQLPKDRFSAERLKGVDSTLKIQPAKLEDSAVYLCASRLFGEETQYFGPGTRLLVL.

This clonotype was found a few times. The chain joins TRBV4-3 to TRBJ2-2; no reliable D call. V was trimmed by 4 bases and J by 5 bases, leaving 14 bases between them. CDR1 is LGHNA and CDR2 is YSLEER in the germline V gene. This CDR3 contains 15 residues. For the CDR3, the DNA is TGCGCCAGCAGCCTTGGGGTCCTGTCAACCGGGGAGCTGTTTTTT. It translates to CASSLGVLSTGELFF.

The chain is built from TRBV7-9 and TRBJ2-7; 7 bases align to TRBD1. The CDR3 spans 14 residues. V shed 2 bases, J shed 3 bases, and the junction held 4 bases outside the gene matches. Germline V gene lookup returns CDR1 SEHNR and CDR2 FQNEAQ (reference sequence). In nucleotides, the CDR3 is TGTGCCAGCAGCTTATGGGACAGTAACTACGAGCAGTACTTC. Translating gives CASSLWDSNYEQYF.

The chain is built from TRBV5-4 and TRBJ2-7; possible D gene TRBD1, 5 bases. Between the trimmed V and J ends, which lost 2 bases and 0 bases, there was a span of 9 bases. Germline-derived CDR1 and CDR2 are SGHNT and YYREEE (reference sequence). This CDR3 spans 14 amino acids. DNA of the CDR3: TGTGCCAGCAGCTTAAGGGGTGGCTCCTACGAGCAGTACTTC. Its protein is CASSLRGGSYEQYF.

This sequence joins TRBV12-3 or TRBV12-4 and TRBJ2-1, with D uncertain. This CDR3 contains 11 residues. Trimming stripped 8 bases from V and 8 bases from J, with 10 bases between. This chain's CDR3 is CASRVWDEQFF. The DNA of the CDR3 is TGTGCCAGCCGAGTTTGGGATGAGCAGTTCTTC.

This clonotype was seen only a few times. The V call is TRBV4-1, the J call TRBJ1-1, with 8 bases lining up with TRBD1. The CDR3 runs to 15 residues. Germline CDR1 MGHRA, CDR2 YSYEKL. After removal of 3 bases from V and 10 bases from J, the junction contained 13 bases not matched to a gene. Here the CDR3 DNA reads TGCGCCAGCAGCCACCCCGGACAGGGAAAGCCTAGAGCTTTCTTT. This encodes CASSHPGQGKPRAFF.

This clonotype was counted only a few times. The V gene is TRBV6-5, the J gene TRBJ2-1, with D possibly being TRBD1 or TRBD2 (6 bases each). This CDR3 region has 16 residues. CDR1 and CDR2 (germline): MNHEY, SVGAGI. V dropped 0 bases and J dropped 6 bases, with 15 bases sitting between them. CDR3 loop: CASSYSPEGVGNEQFF. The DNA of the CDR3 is TGTGCCAGCAGTTACTCTCCGGAGGGGGTTGGCAATGAGCAGTTCTTC.

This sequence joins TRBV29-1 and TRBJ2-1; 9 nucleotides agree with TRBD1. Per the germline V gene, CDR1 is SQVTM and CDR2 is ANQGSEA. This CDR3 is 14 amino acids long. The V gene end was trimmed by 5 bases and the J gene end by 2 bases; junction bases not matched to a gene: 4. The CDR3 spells CSVTGTGTYNEQFF. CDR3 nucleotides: TGCAGCGTTACCGGGACAGGGACCTACAATGAGCAGTTCTTC.

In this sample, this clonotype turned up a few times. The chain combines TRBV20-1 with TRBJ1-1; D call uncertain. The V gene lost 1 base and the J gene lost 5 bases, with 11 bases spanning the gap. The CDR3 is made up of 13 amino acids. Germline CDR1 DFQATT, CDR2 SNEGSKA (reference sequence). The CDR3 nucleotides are TGCAGTGCTAGAGCCTCTGGGGAAACTGAAGCTTTCTTT. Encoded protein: CSARASGETEAFF.

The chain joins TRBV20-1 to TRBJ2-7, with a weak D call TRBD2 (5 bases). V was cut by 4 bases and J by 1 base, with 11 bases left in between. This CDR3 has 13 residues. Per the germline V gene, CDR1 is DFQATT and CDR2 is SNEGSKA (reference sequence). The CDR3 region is CSATRDTSYEQYF. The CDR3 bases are TGCAGTGCTACCCGGGATACTTCCTACGAGCAGTACTTC.

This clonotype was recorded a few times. CDR3 region: CASSRSPGVLNTEAFF. As DNA, the CDR3 is TGCGCCAGCAGCCGCAGCCCGGGGGTCCTTAACACTGAAGCTTTCTTT. V gene TRBV5-1 combines with J gene TRBJ1-1, with a tentative D call TRBD1 (5 bases). Germline V gives CDR1 SGHRS, CDR2 YFSETQ. The V gene lost 4 bases and the J gene lost 2 bases, with 18 bases spanning the gap. CDR3 length: 16 amino acids.

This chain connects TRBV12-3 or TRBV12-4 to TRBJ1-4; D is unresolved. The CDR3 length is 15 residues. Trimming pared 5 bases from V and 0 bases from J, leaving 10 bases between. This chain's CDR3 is CASSAGTATNEKLFF. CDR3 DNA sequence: TGTGCCAGCAGTGCCGGTACGGCAACTAATGAAAAACTGTTTTTT.

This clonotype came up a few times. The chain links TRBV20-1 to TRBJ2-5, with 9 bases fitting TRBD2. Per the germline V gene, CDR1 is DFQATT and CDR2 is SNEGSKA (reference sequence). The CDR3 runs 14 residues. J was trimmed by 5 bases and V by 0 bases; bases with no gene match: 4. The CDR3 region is CSAREFLAGETQYF. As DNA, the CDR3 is TGCAGTGCTAGAGAGTTTCTAGCGGGGGAGACCCAGTACTTC.

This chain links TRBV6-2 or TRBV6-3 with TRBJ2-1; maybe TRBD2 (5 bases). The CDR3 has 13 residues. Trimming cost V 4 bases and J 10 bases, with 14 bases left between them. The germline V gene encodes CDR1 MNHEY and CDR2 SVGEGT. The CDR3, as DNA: TGTGCCAGCAGTTCCACGGCCCGCGGGGAGCAGTTCTTC. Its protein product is CASSSTARGEQFF.

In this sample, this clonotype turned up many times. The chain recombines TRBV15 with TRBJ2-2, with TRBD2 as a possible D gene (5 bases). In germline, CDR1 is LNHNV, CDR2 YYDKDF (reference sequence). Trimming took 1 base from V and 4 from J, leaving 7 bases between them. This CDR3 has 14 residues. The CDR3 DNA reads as TGTGCCACCAGCAGAGGTCGGGGCACCGGGGAGCTGTTTTTT. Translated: CATSRGRGTGELFF.

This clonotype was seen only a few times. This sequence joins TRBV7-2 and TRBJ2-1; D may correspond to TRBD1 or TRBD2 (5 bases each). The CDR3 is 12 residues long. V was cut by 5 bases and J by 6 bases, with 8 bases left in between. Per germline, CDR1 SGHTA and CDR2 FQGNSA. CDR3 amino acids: CASSPGANEQFF. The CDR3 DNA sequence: TGTGCCAGCAGCCCCGGGGCCAATGAGCAGTTCTTC. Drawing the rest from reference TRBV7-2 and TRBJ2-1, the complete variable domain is GAGVSQSPSNKVTEKGKDVELRCDPISGHTALYWYRQSLGQGLEFLIYFQGNSAPDKSGLPSDRFSAERTGGSVSTLTIQRTQQEDSAVYLCASSPGANEQFFGPGTRLTVL.

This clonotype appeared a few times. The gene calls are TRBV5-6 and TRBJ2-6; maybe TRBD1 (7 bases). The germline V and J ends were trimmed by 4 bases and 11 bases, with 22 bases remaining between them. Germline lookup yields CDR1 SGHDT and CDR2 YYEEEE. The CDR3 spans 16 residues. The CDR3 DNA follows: TGTGCCAGCAGCCTGAGAATAGGGGGCGGGGTCGACGTCCTGACTTTC. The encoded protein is CASSLRIGGGVDVLTF.

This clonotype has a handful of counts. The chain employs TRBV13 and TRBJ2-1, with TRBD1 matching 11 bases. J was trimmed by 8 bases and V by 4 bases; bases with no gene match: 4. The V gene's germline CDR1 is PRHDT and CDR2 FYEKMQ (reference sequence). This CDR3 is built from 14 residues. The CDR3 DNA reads TGTGCCAGCAGCTCCGGGACAGGGGGGGATGAGCAGTTCTTC. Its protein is CASSSGTGGDEQFF.

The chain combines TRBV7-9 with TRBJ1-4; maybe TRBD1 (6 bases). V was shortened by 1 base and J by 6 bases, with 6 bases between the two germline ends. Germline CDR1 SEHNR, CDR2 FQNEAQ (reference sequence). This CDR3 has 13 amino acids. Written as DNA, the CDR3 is TGTGCCAGCAGCTTAGGACAGGATGAAAAACTGTTTTTT. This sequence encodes CASSLGQDEKLFF. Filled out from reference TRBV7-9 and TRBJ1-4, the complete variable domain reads DTGVSQNPRHKITKRGQNVTFRCDPISEHNRLYWYRQTLGQGPEFLTYFQNEAQLEKSRLLSDRFSAERPKGSFSTLEIQRTEQGDSAMYLCASSLGQDEKLFFGSGTQLSVL.